The 26 T cell receptor beta chains below all came from one sample that was sequenced in a study of CXCR3-negative and CXCR3-positive naive CD8 T cells. TRB cDNA libraries were made by UMI-labeled 5' RACE. TCRdb reprocessed the 5' RACE reads, keeping one entry per CDR3 protein, no DNA. The table for this sample gives roughly 60,000 distinct CDR3 sequences. Study results and limitations: Hydrophobicity of TRB CDR3s was greater in CXCR3-positive naive cells than in CXCR3-negative naive cells.

For these TCRs, the target antigens are not known. Sequenced input: naive CXCR3+ CD8+ T cells from blood. Subset denoted: CD45RO-CCR7+CD27+CD95- naive CD8+ T cells expressing CXCR3 (TNR3+). The receptors originated from a human donor in good health. Some clones in this sample may be carry-over from other donors' samples.

The chain carries TRBV4-3 and TRBJ2-7; the TCRdb D gene call, TRBD1, has no DNA to confirm it. CDR3 length equals 14 residues. In germline, CDR1 is LGHNA, CDR2 YSLEER. The CDR3 reads CASSQDPQVYEQYF.

The chain combines TRBV27 with TRBJ1-1; TCRdb outputs TRBD1, but without DNA this stays unchecked. The CDR3 spans 14 residues. In germline, CDR1 is MNHEY, CDR2 SMNVEV (reference sequence). The CDR3 sequence: CASSADRVPQASFF.

J is TRBJ1-2 and V is TRBV28; with no DNA, the TCRdb D assignment of TRBD1 cannot be verified. From germline, CDR1 is MDHEN and CDR2 SYDVKM. The CDR3 covers 15 residues. CDR3 residues: CASSSGQGARGGYTF.

The rearrangement links TRBV7-9 to TRBJ2-7. The CDR3 contains 12 residues. Germline CDR1 and CDR2: SEHNR and FQNEAQ (reference sequence). This CDR3 is CASSPTWDEQYF.

The chain employs TRBV6-2 or TRBV6-3 and TRBJ2-1; TCRdb gives TRBD1 as the D gene, but with no DNA this cannot be confirmed. This CDR3 spans 16 amino acids. In germline, CDR1 is MNHEY, CDR2 SVGEGT. CDR3 amino acids: CASSPAGAGGYNEQFF.

This chain connects TRBV9 to TRBJ2-7; the D call of TRBD1 rests on TCRdb alone, since no DNA is present to check it. The CDR3 spans 15 residues. CDR1 is SGDLS and CDR2 is YYNGEE in the germline V gene. This chain's CDR3 is CASSPLSSITYEQYF.

The CDR3 here is CASTGLAMETQYF. The rearrangement joins TRBV12-3 or TRBV12-4 to TRBJ2-5; TCRdb names TRBD2, which stays unverified in the absence of DNA. This CDR3 has 13 residues.

This rearrangement joins TRBV28 to TRBJ2-7. This CDR3 has 13 residues. Per the germline V gene, CDR1 is MDHEN and CDR2 is SYDVKM. This CDR3 reads CASTLSEWYEQYF.

This sequence joins TRBV29-1 and TRBJ2-7. Per germline, CDR1 SQVTM and CDR2 ANQGSEA. The length of the CDR3 is 14 residues. CDR3: CSVKGSTVSYEQYF.

The chain uses TRBV7-2 and TRBJ2-5. Germline CDR1 reads SGHTA; CDR2 reads FQGNSA. CDR3 length equals 15 residues. The CDR3 loop reads CASSLVGLEEETQYF.

The chain uses TRBV7-2 and TRBJ2-7. Germline CDR1 reads SGHTA; CDR2 reads FQGNSA. The CDR3 spans 11 residues. CDR3 residues: CASILNYEQYF.

The chain has TRBV5-1 and TRBJ1-3; the TRBD1 assignment by TCRdb is unverifiable without DNA. The CDR3 consists of 14 residues. Germline CDR1 SGHRS, CDR2 YFSETQ. The CDR3 loop reads CASSSDRGFNTIYF.

The chain carries TRBV28 and TRBJ2-7; lacking DNA, the TRBD1 call made by TCRdb goes unchecked. Germline loops: CDR1 MDHEN, CDR2 SYDVKM. CDR3 length: 15 amino acids. CDR3 protein: CASSLIRDSTYEQYF. Looking up the rest from reference TRBV28 and TRBJ2-7 gives the full variable domain: DVKVTQSSRYLVKRTGEKVFLECVQDMDHENMFWYRQDPGLGLRLIYFSYDVKMKEKGDIPEGYSVSREKKERFSLILESASTNQTSMYLCASSLIRDSTYEQYFGPGTRLTVT.

The V and J genes are TRBV28 and TRBJ2-1; without DNA, the TCRdb call of TRBD1 cannot be checked. CDR3 length: 12 residues. From germline, CDR1 is MDHEN and CDR2 SYDVKM. CDR3: CASSWIGNEQFF.

CDR3 protein: CASRQESNQPQHF. This rearrangement joins TRBV11-2 to TRBJ1-5; the D call of TRBD1 rests on TCRdb alone, since no DNA is present to check it. The CDR3 extends over 13 amino acids. Germline V gene data show CDR1 as SGHAT and CDR2 as FQNNGV. The full variable domain, in which reference TRBV11-2 and TRBJ1-5 provide the parts outside the CDR3, is EAGVAQSPRYKIIEKRQSVAFWCNPISGHATLYWYQQILGQGPKLLIQFQNNGVVDDSQLPKDRFSAERLKGVDSTLKIQPAKLEDSAVYLCASRQESNQPQHFGDGTRLSIL.

This CDR3 reads CSVEVGWSEAFF. This chain uses TRBV29-1 with TRBJ1-1. The CDR3 runs to 12 residues. CDR1 and CDR2 (germline): SQVTM, ANQGSEA.

V usage is TRBV28 and J usage is TRBJ1-1. In germline, CDR1 is MDHEN, CDR2 SYDVKM. This CDR3 spans 14 amino acids. This CDR3 reads CASSSHGPNTEAFF.

The rearrangement joins TRBV19 to TRBJ2-2. This CDR3 has 16 amino acids. Germline values: CDR1 LNHDA, CDR2 SQIVND (reference sequence). The CDR3 is CASSILEKLNTGELFF.

The rearrangement links TRBV29-1 to TRBJ2-7; TCRdb names TRBD1, which stays unverified in the absence of DNA. Germline V gene sequence: CDR1 SQVTM, CDR2 ANQGSEA. The CDR3 totals 14 residues. CDR3 region: CSVEGGKGDYEQYF.

The J gene is TRBJ1-3, the V gene TRBV7-9. Germline lookup yields CDR1 SEHNR and CDR2 FQNEAQ (reference sequence). CDR3 size: 15 residues. This chain's CDR3 is CASSNQDDSGNTIYF.

This chain links TRBV29-1 with TRBJ2-7. There are 11 residues in the CDR3. Germline CDR1 SQVTM, CDR2 ANQGSEA. CDR3 amino acids: CSVLHSYEQYF.

The rearrangement joins TRBV27 to TRBJ2-2; the TCRdb call, TRBD2, lacks DNA for checking. This CDR3 has 16 residues. Germline CDR1 MNHEY, CDR2 SMNVEV (reference sequence). CDR3 protein: CASSLMGLAATGELFF.

The chain couples TRBV7-8 to TRBJ2-1. The CDR3 length is 13 residues. CDR1 and CDR2 (germline): SGHVS, FQNEAQ. CDR3 protein: CASSPRVGNEQFF.

V and J are TRBV2 and TRBJ2-5; TCRdb calls TRBD2, which cannot be checked without DNA. This CDR3 is 13 amino acids long. The germline V gene has CDR1 SNHLY and CDR2 FYNNEI. CDR3: CASNSGPRETQYF. The whole variable domain, remainder taken from reference TRBV2 and TRBJ2-5, is EPEVTQTPSHQVTQMGQEVILRCVPISNHLYFYWYRQILGQKVEFLVSFYNNEISEKSEIFDDQFSVERPDGSNFTLKIRSTKLEDSAMYFCASNSGPRETQYFGPGTRLLVL.

The chain employs TRBV20-1 and TRBJ2-7. CDR1 and CDR2 from the germline V gene are DFQATT and SNEGSKA (reference sequence). This CDR3 is 13 amino acids long. Here the CDR3 reads CSARFGFSYEQYF.

V is TRBV12-5 and J is TRBJ1-3; the D call from TCRdb, TRBD1, cannot be confirmed without DNA. CDR1 is LGHNT and CDR2 is FRNRAP in the germline V gene. There are 16 residues in the CDR3. This chain's CDR3 is CASAPWGTYSGNTIYF.